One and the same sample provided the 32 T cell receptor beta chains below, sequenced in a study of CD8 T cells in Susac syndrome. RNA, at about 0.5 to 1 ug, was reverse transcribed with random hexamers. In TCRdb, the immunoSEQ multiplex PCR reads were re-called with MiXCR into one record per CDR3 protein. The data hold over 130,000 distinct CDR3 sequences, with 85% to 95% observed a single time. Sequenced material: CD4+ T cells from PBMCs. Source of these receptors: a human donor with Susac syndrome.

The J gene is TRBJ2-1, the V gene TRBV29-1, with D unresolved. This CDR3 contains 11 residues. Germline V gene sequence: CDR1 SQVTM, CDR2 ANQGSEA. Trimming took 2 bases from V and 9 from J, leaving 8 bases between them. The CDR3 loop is CSVELLGEQFF. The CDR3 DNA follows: TGCAGCGTTGAATTGTTGGGTGAGCAGTTCTTC.

In DNA, the CDR3 is TGCAGTGCTAGTATTCCTTCCGTACCAAACTATGGCTACACCTTC. It is translated as CSASIPSVPNYGYTF. This chain links TRBV20-1 with TRBJ1-2, with D hard to call. This CDR3 region has 15 residues. V lost 3 bases to trimming and J lost 2 bases, with 16 bases between them. CDR1 is DFQATT and CDR2 is SNEGSKA in the germline V gene (reference sequence).

Here the CDR3 DNA reads TGCGCCAGCAGCTTCCCAGCGGGAGACAATGAGCAGTTCTTC. Amino acids: CASSFPAGDNEQFF. This sequence joins TRBV5-1 and TRBJ2-1, with TRBD2 matching over 8 bases. The CDR3 loop spans 14 amino acids. Germline V gene data show CDR1 as SGHRS and CDR2 as YFSETQ. The junction had 3 bases not matched to a gene; V was cut back by 2 bases and J by 5 bases. Looking up the rest from reference TRBV5-1 and TRBJ2-1 gives the full variable domain: KAGVTQTPRYLIKTRGQQVTLSCSPISGHRSVSWYQQTPGQGLQFLFEYFSETQRNKGNFPGRFSGRQFSNSRSEMNVSTLELGDSALYLCASSFPAGDNEQFFGPGTRLTVL.

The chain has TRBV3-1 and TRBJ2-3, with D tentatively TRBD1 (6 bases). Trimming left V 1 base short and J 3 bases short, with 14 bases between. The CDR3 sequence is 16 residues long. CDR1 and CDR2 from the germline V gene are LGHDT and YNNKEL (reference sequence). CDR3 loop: CASSQVMTGQTDTQYF. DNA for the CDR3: TGTGCCAGCAGCCAAGTAATGACAGGACAGACAGATACGCAGTATTTT.

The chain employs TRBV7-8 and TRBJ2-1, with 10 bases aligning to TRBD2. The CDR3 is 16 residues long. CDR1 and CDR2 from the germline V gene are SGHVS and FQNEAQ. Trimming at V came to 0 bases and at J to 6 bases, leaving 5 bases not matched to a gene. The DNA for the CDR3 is TGTGCCAGCAGCTTAGCGCCCAGCGGGAGGGCCAATGAGCAGTTCTTC. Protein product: CASSLAPSGRANEQFF.

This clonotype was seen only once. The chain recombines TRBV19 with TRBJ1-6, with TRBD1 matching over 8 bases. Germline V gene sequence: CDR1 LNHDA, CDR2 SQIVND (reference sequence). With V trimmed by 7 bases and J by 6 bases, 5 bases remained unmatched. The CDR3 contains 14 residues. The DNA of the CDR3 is TGTGCCAGTACCGCAGACAGGGGTAATTCACCCCTCCACTTT. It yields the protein CASTADRGNSPLHF.

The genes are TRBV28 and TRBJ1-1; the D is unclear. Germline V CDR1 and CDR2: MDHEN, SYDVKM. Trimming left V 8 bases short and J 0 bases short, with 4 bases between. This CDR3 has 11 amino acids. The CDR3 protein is CASLVNTEAFF. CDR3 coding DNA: TGTGCCAGCCTGGTGAACACTGAAGCTTTCTTT.

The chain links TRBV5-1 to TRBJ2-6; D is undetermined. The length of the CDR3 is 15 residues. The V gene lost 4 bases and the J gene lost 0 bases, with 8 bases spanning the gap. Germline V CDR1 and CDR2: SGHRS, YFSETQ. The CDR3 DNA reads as TGCGCCAGCAGCAAAAAAATCTCTGGGGCCAACGTCCTGACTTTC. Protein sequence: CASSKKISGANVLTF.

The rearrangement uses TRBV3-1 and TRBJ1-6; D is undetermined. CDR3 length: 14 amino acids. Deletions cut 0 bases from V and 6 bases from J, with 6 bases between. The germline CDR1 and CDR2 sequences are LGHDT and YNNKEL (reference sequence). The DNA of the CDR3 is TGTGCCAGCAGCCAAGACCAGCCTAATTCACCCCTCCACTTT. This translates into CASSQDQPNSPLHF.

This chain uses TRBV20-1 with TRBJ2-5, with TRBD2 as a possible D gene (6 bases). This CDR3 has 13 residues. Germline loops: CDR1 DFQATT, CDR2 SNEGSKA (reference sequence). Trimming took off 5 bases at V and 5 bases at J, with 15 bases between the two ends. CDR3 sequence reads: CSAESGYLETQYF. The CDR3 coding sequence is TGCAGTGCTGAAAGCGGGTATCTCGAGACCCAGTACTTC.

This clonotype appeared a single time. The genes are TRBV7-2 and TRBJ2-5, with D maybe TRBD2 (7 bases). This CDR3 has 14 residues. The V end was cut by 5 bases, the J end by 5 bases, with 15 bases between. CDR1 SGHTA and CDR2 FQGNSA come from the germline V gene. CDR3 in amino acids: CASSRGGARETQYF. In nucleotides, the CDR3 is TGTGCCAGCAGCCGTGGGGGGGCGCGGGAGACCCAGTACTTC.

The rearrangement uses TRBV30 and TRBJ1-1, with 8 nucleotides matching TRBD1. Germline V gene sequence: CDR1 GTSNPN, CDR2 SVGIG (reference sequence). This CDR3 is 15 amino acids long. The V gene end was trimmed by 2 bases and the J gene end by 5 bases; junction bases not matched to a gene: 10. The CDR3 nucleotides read TGTGCCTGGAGTCGAAGCGACAGGGGTAGAACTGAAGCTTTCTTT. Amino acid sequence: CAWSRSDRGRTEAFF.

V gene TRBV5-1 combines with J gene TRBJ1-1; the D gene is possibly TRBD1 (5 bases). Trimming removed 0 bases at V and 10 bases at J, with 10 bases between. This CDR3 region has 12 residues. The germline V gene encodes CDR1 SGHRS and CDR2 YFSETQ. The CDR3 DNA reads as TGCGCCAGCAGCTTGGAGGGGAGAGGAGCTTTCTTT. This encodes CASSLEGRGAFF.

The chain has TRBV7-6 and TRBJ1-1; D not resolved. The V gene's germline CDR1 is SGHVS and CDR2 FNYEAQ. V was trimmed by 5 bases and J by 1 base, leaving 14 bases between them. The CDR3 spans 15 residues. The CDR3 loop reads CASSPGPRGNTEAFF. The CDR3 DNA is TGTGCCAGCAGCCCAGGACCGCGGGGGAACACTGAAGCTTTCTTT.

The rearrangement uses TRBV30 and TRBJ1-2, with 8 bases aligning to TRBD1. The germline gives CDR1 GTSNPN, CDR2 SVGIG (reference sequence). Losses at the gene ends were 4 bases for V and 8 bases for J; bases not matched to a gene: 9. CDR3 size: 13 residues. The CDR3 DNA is TGTGCCTGGACGGACAGGGAATTGGTGGGCTACACCTTC. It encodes CAWTDRELVGYTF.

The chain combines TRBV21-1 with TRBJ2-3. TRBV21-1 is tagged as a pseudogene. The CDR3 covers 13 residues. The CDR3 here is CASSPRGTDTQYF. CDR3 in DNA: TGTGCCAGCAGCCCCCGAGGCACAGATACGCAGTATTTT.

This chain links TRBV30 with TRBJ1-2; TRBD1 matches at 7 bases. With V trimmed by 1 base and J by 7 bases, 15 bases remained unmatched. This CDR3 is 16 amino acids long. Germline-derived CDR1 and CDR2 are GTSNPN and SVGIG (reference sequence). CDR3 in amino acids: CAWSAQVPRGSSGYTF. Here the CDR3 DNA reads TGTGCCTGGAGTGCCCAAGTACCCAGGGGGAGTAGTGGCTACACCTTC.

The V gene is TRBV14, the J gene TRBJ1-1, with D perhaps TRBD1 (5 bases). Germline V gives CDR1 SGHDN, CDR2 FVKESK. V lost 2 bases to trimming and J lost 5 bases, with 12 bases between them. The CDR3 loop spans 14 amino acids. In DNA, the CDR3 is TGTGCCAGCAGCCAAAAGGCAGGGAGGACTGAAGCTTTCTTT. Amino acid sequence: CASSQKAGRTEAFF.

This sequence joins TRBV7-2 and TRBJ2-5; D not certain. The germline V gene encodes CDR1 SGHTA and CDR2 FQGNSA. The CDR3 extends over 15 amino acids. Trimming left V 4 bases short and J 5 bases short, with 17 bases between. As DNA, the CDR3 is TGTGCCAGCAGCTCCGCGTTCTCCCGGCGGGAGACCCAGTACTTC. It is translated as CASSSAFSRRETQYF.

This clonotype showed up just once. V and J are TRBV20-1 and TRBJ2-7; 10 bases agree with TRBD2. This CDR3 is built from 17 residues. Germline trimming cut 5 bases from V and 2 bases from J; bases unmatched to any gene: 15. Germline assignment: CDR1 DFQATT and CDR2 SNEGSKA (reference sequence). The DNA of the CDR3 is TGCAGTGCTTTGAGCGGGAGGGCAGTGGGTAGCCCCTACGAGCAGTACTTC. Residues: CSALSGRAVGSPYEQYF.

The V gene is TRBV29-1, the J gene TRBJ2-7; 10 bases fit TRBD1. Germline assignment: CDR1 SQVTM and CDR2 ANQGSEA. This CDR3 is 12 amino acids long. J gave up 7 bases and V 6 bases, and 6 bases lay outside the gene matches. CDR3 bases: TGCAGCGTGGGACAGGGGATGGGGGAGCAGTACTTC. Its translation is CSVGQGMGEQYF.

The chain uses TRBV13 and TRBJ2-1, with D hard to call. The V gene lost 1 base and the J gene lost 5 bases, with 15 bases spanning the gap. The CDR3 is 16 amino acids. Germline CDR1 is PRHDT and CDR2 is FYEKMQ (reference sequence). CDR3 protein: CASSLALRSANNEQFF. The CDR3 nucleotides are TGTGCCAGCAGCTTAGCATTGCGGAGCGCGAACAATGAGCAGTTCTTC.

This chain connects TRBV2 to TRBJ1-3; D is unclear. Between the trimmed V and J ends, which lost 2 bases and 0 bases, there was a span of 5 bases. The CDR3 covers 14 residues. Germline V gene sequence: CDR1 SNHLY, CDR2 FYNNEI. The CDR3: CASSERSSGNTIYF. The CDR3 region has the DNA TGTGCCAGCAGTGAACGCAGCTCTGGAAACACCATATATTTT.

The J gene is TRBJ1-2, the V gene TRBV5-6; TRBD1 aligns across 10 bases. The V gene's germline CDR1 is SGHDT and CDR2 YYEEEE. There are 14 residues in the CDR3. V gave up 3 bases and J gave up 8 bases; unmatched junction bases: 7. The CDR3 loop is CASSSTGQGSGYTF. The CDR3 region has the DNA TGTGCCAGCAGCTCCACGGGACAGGGGAGCGGCTACACCTTC.

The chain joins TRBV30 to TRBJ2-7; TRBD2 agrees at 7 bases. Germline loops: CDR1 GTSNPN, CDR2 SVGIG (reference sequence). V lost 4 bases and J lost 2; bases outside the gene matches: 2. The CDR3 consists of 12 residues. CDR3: CAWNRGAYEQYF. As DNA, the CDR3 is TGTGCCTGGAATCGGGGGGCCTACGAGCAGTACTTC.

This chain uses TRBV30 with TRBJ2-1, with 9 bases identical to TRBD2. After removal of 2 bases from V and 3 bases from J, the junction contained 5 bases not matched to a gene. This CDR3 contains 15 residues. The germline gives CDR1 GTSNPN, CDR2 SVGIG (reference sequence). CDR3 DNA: TGTGCCTGGAGTAAACTAGCGGGTATCTACAATGAGCAGTTCTTC. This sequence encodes CAWSKLAGIYNEQFF.

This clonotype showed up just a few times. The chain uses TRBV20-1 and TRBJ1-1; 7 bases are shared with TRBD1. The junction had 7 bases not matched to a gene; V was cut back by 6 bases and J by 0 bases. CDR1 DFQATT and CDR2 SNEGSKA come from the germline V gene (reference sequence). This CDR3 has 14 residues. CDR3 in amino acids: CSAPRQGLNTEAFF. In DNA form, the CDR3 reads TGCAGTGCGCCCCGACAGGGATTGAACACTGAAGCTTTCTTT.

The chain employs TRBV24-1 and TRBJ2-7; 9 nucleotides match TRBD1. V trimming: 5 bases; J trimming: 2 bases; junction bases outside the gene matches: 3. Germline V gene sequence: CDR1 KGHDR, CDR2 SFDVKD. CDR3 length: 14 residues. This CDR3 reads CATSAGQGTYEQYF. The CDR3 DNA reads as TGTGCCACCAGTGCAGGACAGGGGACCTACGAGCAGTACTTC.

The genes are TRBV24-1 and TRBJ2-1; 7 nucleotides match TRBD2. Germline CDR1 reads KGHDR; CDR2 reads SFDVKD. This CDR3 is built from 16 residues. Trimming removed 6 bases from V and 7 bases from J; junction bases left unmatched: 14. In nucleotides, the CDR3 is TGTGCCACCAGTCCGCTCGGGGAGCGGGGTGTTAATGAGCAGTTCTTC. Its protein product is CATSPLGERGVNEQFF.

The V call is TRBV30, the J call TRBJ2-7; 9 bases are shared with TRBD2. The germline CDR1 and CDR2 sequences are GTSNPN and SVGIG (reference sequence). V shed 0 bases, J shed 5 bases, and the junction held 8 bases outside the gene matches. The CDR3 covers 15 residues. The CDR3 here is CAWSVMLAGHHEQYF. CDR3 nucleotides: TGTGCCTGGAGTGTAATGCTAGCGGGACACCACGAGCAGTACTTC.

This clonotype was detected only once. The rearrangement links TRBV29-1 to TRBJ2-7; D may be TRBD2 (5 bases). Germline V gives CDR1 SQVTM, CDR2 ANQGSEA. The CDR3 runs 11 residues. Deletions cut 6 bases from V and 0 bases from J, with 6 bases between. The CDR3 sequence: CSVGSSYEQYF. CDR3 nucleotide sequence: TGCAGCGTAGGGAGCTCCTACGAGCAGTACTTC.

The CDR3 protein is CASTLGGAGGYTF. The DNA for the CDR3 is TGTGCCAGCACCCTCGGTGGGGCGGGAGGCTACACCTTC. The chain employs TRBV7-2 and TRBJ1-2, with D possibly being TRBD1 (5 bases). Deletions cut 7 bases from V and 8 bases from J, with 17 bases between. Looked up from germline, CDR1 is SGHTA and CDR2 is FQGNSA. CDR3 length equals 13 residues.